Listed below are T cell receptor beta chains from one sample, sequenced in a study of T cells in Graves' hyperthyroidism and ophthalmopathy. MiXCR, run by TCRdb on the multiplex PCR reads, gives a single entry per CDR3 protein. The table has 480,000 or so distinct CDR3 sequences, 46% seen once. Sequencing was performed on peripheral blood or thyroid tissue (not recorded which). Every receptor here comes from an adult woman with Graves' disease, either hyperthyroidism or ophthalmopathy (not recorded which). Both conserved end residues are part of each CDR3. D genes are given only for firm matches. Expanded clones are given a class, and other clones once, few, many or no size at all.

TGTGCCAGCAGCCCCCCCGGGACACAGAACACCGGGGAGCTGTTTTTT | CASSPPGTQNTGELFF | TRBV5-4 | NA | TRBJ2-2 | NA
TGTGCCAGCAGCCAAGAAGGGACAAATAATCAGCCCCAGCATTTT | CASSQEGTNNQPQHF | TRBV3-1 | NA | TRBJ1-5 | few
TGCGCCAGCAGCTTGGCCCCGCGGACAGGGGGATATGGCTACACCTTC | CASSLAPRTGGYGYTF | TRBV5-1 | TRBD1 | TRBJ1-2 | NA
TGCAGTCAAGTGACAGAGCCTTATAATTCACCCCTCCACTTT | CSQVTEPYNSPLHF | TRBV29-1 | NA | TRBJ1-6 | many
TGTGCCAGCAGTTTTGGGGGTGGGCAGCCCCAGCATTTT | CASSFGGGQPQHF | TRBV6-5 | NA | TRBJ1-5 | NA
TGCGCCAGCAGCTCCCGGGACAGGCATTCACCCCTCCACTTT | CASSSRDRHSPLHF | TRBV9 | TRBD1 | TRBJ1-6 | few
TGTGCCAGCAGCTTCGGGCTGCCTGATGAAGCTTTCTTT | CASSFGLPDEAFF | TRBV7-9 | NA | TRBJ1-1 | NA
TGCAGTGCTAGAGATCTGGCAGGGGTTGTGGATGGCTACACCTTC | CSARDLAGVVDGYTF | TRBV20-1 | NA | TRBJ1-2 | many
TGTGCCAGCAGCTTAAGGGGCCTTATGACTCAGTACTTC | CASSLRGLMTQYF | TRBV7-2 | NA | TRBJ2-5 | NA
TGTGCCAGCAGAAGAGTCGGGCCTGAGACCCAGTACTTC | CASRRVGPETQYF | TRBV5-4 | NA | TRBJ2-5 | NA
TGTGCCAGCAGCCGGTTGTCGGAGACCCAGTACTTC | CASSRLSETQYF | TRBV7-2 | NA | TRBJ2-5 | many
TGTGCCAGTACTTCCGCCGAAAAACTGTTTTTT | CASTSAEKLFF | TRBV19 | NA | TRBJ1-4 | many
TGTGCCAGCAGCAAAGACGGCCGAGAGAATGAAAAACTGTTTTTT | CASSKDGRENEKLFF | TRBV7-9 | NA | TRBJ1-4 | many
TGCAGTGCTAGTTCGCAACCCGGCGAGCAGTACTTC | CSASSQPGEQYF | TRBV20-1 | NA | TRBJ2-7 | many